These T cell receptor beta chains were read from a single sample in a study of shared clonotypes between healthy human individuals. Libraries were prepared by immunoSEQ multiplex PCR; TCRdb keeps only in-frame clonotypes and omits some of them. The sample shows hundreds of thousands of clones, around two thirds of them seen only once. The sample comprised memory CD4+ T cells sorted from blood. The receptors here all came from a man aged 25-45 years in good health. Each CDR3 is given with its conserved first and last residue. Each record gives: CDR3 protein, CDR3 DNA, J gene, clone size, V gene, D gene. D genes are given only for firm matches. Not every row has a clone size; where given, it reads once, few, many or a size class.

cdr3_aa: CASSLVPGPNTGELFF
cdr3_nt: TGTGCCAGCAGCTTGGTTCCAGGACCGAACACCGGGGAGCTGTTTTTT
j_call: TRBJ2-2
clone_size: NA
v_call: TRBV5-4
d_call: NA

cdr3_aa: CASSSSGTLNTEAFF
cdr3_nt: TGTGCCAGCAGCTCATCCGGGACACTGAACACTGAAGCTTTCTTT
j_call: TRBJ1-1
clone_size: NA
v_call: TRBV5-4
d_call: NA

cdr3_aa: CASSREVSQYEQFF
cdr3_nt: TGCGCCAGCAGCCGCGAAGTTTCACAATATGAGCAGTTCTTC
j_call: TRBJ2-1
clone_size: NA
v_call: TRBV4-1
d_call: NA

cdr3_aa: CASSSTGSGVDIQYF
cdr3_nt: TGCGCCAGCAGCTCGACCGGGTCTGGAGTGGACATTCAGTACTTC
j_call: TRBJ2-4
clone_size: NA
v_call: TRBV5-1
d_call: NA

cdr3_aa: CASSVDRADQPQHF
cdr3_nt: TGTGCCAGCAGTGTGGACAGAGCTGATCAGCCCCAGCATTTT
j_call: TRBJ1-5
clone_size: NA
v_call: TRBV6-1
d_call: NA

cdr3_aa: CARSWTSGETYEQYF
cdr3_nt: TGTGCCAGAAGCTGGACTAGCGGGGAGACCTACGAGCAGTACTTC
j_call: TRBJ2-7
clone_size: NA
v_call: TRBV5-3
d_call: TRBD2

cdr3_aa: CASGPHTAVYEQYF
cdr3_nt: TGTGCCAGCGGGCCCCATACAGCGGTATACGAGCAGTACTTC
j_call: TRBJ2-7
clone_size: NA
v_call: TRBV2
d_call: NA

cdr3_aa: CASRFSGANVLTF
cdr3_nt: TGTGCCAGCAGGTTCTCTGGGGCCAACGTCCTGACTTTC
j_call: TRBJ2-6
clone_size: many
v_call: TRBV2
d_call: NA

cdr3_aa: CASSGASGDNEQFF
cdr3_nt: TGTGCCAGCAGCGGCGCTAGCGGTGACAATGAGCAGTTCTTC
j_call: TRBJ2-1
clone_size: NA
v_call: TRBV7-9
d_call: TRBD2

cdr3_aa: CAWSAGASYEQYF
cdr3_nt: TGTGCCTGGTCGGCAGGGGCTTCCTACGAGCAGTACTTC
j_call: TRBJ2-7
clone_size: NA
v_call: TRBV30
d_call: NA

cdr3_aa: CASMGGRKINTEAFF
cdr3_nt: TGCGCCAGCATGGGAGGGAGGAAGATAAACACTGAAGCTTTCTTT
j_call: TRBJ1-1
clone_size: NA
v_call: TRBV10-2
d_call: NA

cdr3_aa: CASSLGPSGRPVINEQFF
cdr3_nt: TGCGCCAGCAGCTTGGGACCTAGCGGGAGACCTGTGATAAATGAGCAGTTCTTC
j_call: TRBJ2-1
clone_size: NA
v_call: TRBV5-1
d_call: TRBD2

cdr3_aa: CASSLSRSPRKYEQYF
cdr3_nt: TGTGCCAGCAGTTTGTCCCGGTCTCCTCGCAAATACGAGCAGTACTTC
j_call: TRBJ2-7
clone_size: NA
v_call: TRBV27
d_call: NA

cdr3_aa: CASKSGGTAIEAFF
cdr3_nt: TGCGCCAGCAAATCGGGTGGGACAGCTATTGAAGCTTTCTTT
j_call: TRBJ1-1
clone_size: few
v_call: TRBV5-1
d_call: TRBD1

cdr3_aa: CASSYRTGTNQPQHF
cdr3_nt: TGTGCCAGCAGCTACCGGACAGGCACCAATCAGCCCCAGCATTTT
j_call: TRBJ1-5
clone_size: NA
v_call: TRBV5-5
d_call: TRBD1

cdr3_aa: CASSRTTDTQYF
cdr3_nt: TGTGCCAGCAGCCGGACTACAGATACGCAGTATTTT
j_call: TRBJ2-3
clone_size: NA
v_call: TRBV11-2
d_call: NA

cdr3_aa: CASSWGQPAEAFF
cdr3_nt: TGTGCCAGCAGTTGGGGTCAGCCCGCTGAAGCTTTCTTT
j_call: TRBJ1-1
clone_size: NA
v_call: TRBV27
d_call: NA

cdr3_aa: CASSDIRQTEAFF
cdr3_nt: TGTGCCAGCAGCGATATCCGACAGACTGAAGCTTTCTTT
j_call: TRBJ1-1
clone_size: once
v_call: TRBV6-5
d_call: NA

cdr3_aa: CSVDISGSIGGELFF
cdr3_nt: TGCAGCGTTGATATTAGCGGGAGTATCGGCGGGGAGCTGTTTTTT
j_call: TRBJ2-2
clone_size: NA
v_call: TRBV29-1
d_call: TRBD2

cdr3_aa: CASSEALLSGRARANVLTF
cdr3_nt: TGTGCCAGCAGTGAAGCGCTTCTTAGCGGGAGGGCGAGGGCCAACGTCCTGACTTTC
j_call: TRBJ2-6
clone_size: few
v_call: TRBV6-1
d_call: TRBD2

cdr3_aa: CAGSLHGPASYEQYF
cdr3_nt: TGTGCCGGCAGCTTACATGGCCCCGCCTCCTACGAGCAGTACTTC
j_call: TRBJ2-7
clone_size: NA
v_call: TRBV7-2
d_call: NA

cdr3_aa: CASSGGKGGGADTQYF
cdr3_nt: TGTGCCAGCAGTGGGGGTAAGGGAGGAGGTGCAGATACGCAGTATTTT
j_call: TRBJ2-3
clone_size: NA
v_call: TRBV2
d_call: NA

cdr3_aa: CASSQRVPADTQYF
cdr3_nt: TGTGCCAGCAGCCAACGGGTTCCCGCAGATACGCAGTATTTT
j_call: TRBJ2-3
clone_size: NA
v_call: TRBV4-2
d_call: NA

cdr3_aa: CASSTSGPSTGELFF
cdr3_nt: TGTGCCAGTAGTACGTCCGGGCCGTCCACCGGGGAGCTGTTTTTT
j_call: TRBJ2-2
clone_size: NA
v_call: TRBV19
d_call: NA

cdr3_aa: CASSLGQGGYEQYF
cdr3_nt: TGCGCCAGCAGCTTGGGACAGGGGGGCTACGAGCAGTACTTC
j_call: TRBJ2-7
clone_size: once
v_call: TRBV5-1
d_call: TRBD1

cdr3_aa: CASSLNQGSGGNQPQHF
cdr3_nt: TGTGCCAGCAGTTTAAACCAGGGTTCCGGAGGCAATCAGCCCCAGCATTTT
j_call: TRBJ1-5
clone_size: NA
v_call: TRBV28
d_call: NA

cdr3_aa: CASSLTYEQFF
cdr3_nt: TGTGCCAGCAGCTTGACCTATGAGCAGTTCTTC
j_call: TRBJ2-1
clone_size: NA
v_call: TRBV5-6
d_call: NA

cdr3_aa: CASGAGAPTWNEQFF
cdr3_nt: TGTGCTAGTGGGGCGGGAGCTCCTACGTGGAATGAGCAGTTCTTC
j_call: TRBJ2-1
clone_size: NA
v_call: TRBV12-5
d_call: TRBD2

cdr3_aa: CASTTAAGIWSGELFF
cdr3_nt: TGTGCCAGTACCACAGCTGCGGGGATATGGTCCGGGGAGCTGTTTTTT
j_call: TRBJ2-2
clone_size: NA
v_call: TRBV19
d_call: NA

cdr3_aa: CAISLSGANVLTF
cdr3_nt: TGTGCCATCAGCCTCTCTGGGGCCAACGTCCTGACTTTC
j_call: TRBJ2-6
clone_size: few
v_call: TRBV10-3
d_call: NA

cdr3_aa: CASSTISGKDYGYTF
cdr3_nt: TGTGCCAGTAGCACCATATCAGGGAAGGACTATGGCTACACCTTC
j_call: TRBJ1-2
clone_size: NA
v_call: TRBV19
d_call: NA

cdr3_aa: CASSLGTEETQYF
cdr3_nt: TGTGCCAGCAGCCTCGGGACAGAAGAGACCCAGTACTTC
j_call: TRBJ2-5
clone_size: NA
v_call: TRBV28
d_call: TRBD1

cdr3_aa: CASSDGRGGQGDTQYF
cdr3_nt: TGTGCCAGCAGTGACGGCAGGGGGGGCCAGGGAGATACGCAGTATTTT
j_call: TRBJ2-3
clone_size: once
v_call: TRBV2
d_call: NA

cdr3_aa: CASSEGGQGARSNYEQYF
cdr3_nt: TGTGCCAGCAGTGAAGGGGGACAGGGGGCGCGGAGTAACTACGAGCAGTACTTC
j_call: TRBJ2-7
clone_size: NA
v_call: TRBV6-1
d_call: TRBD1

cdr3_aa: CASSDWTGGYNEQFF
cdr3_nt: TGTGCCAGCAGTGATTGGACAGGGGGCTACAATGAGCAGTTCTTC
j_call: TRBJ2-1
clone_size: few
v_call: TRBV2
d_call: TRBD1

cdr3_aa: CASSVDSSGWNEQFF
cdr3_nt: TGTGCCAGCAGCGTAGATAGTTCAGGGTGGAATGAGCAGTTCTTC
j_call: TRBJ2-1
clone_size: NA
v_call: TRBV9
d_call: NA

cdr3_aa: CASSRGQSGTDTQYF
cdr3_nt: TGTGCCAGCAGCAGGGGGCAAAGTGGCACAGATACGCAGTATTTT
j_call: TRBJ2-3
clone_size: NA
v_call: TRBV5-8
d_call: TRBD1

cdr3_aa: CASRDTNTEAFF
cdr3_nt: TGTGCCAGCAGGGATACCAACACTGAAGCTTTCTTT
j_call: TRBJ1-1
clone_size: NA
v_call: TRBV7-9
d_call: NA

cdr3_aa: CASSSPLAGEYEQYF
cdr3_nt: TGTGCCAGCAGCTCACCTCTAGCGGGAGAATACGAGCAGTACTTC
j_call: TRBJ2-7
clone_size: once
v_call: TRBV7-9
d_call: TRBD2

cdr3_aa: CASKVEGGNVLTF
cdr3_nt: TGTGCCAGCAAGGTGGAGGGCGGCAACGTCCTGACTTTC
j_call: TRBJ2-6
clone_size: NA
v_call: TRBV2
d_call: NA

cdr3_aa: CASSLSRNTEAFF
cdr3_nt: TGTGCCAGCAGCTTAAGCCGGAACACTGAAGCTTTCTTT
j_call: TRBJ1-1
clone_size: NA
v_call: TRBV7-9
d_call: NA

cdr3_aa: CASSGTGTGVETQYF
cdr3_nt: TGCGCCAGCAGCGGAACCGGGACAGGGGTAGAGACCCAGTACTTC
j_call: TRBJ2-5
clone_size: NA
v_call: TRBV5-1
d_call: TRBD1

cdr3_aa: CASSGGHQETQYF
cdr3_nt: TGTGCCAGCAGCGGGGGGCACCAAGAGACCCAGTACTTC
j_call: TRBJ2-5
clone_size: NA
v_call: TRBV6-1
d_call: NA

cdr3_aa: CASRGVGNQPQHF
cdr3_nt: TGTGCCAGTCGAGGGGTTGGCAATCAGCCCCAGCATTTT
j_call: TRBJ1-5
clone_size: NA
v_call: TRBV27
d_call: NA

cdr3_aa: CASSRGRDTEAFF
cdr3_nt: TGCGCCAGCAGCCGGGGACGTGACACTGAAGCTTTCTTT
j_call: TRBJ1-1
clone_size: NA
v_call: TRBV5-1
d_call: NA

cdr3_aa: CATSRDQTSSDEQYF
cdr3_nt: TGTGCCACCAGCAGAGATCAGACTAGCAGCGACGAGCAGTACTTC
j_call: TRBJ2-7
clone_size: NA
v_call: TRBV15
d_call: TRBD2

cdr3_aa: CASSLGDSGRGSYNEQFF
cdr3_nt: TGCGCCAGCAGCCTAGGCGATAGCGGGAGAGGATCCTACAATGAGCAGTTCTTC
j_call: TRBJ2-1
clone_size: NA
v_call: TRBV5-1
d_call: TRBD2

cdr3_aa: CASSPQWGSGRRGEQFF
cdr3_nt: TGTGCCAGCAGCCCGCAGTGGGGTAGCGGGAGACGCGGTGAGCAGTTCTTC
j_call: TRBJ2-1
clone_size: NA
v_call: TRBV11-3
d_call: TRBD2

cdr3_aa: CASSLGQGLYGYTF
cdr3_nt: TGCGCCAGCAGCTTGGGACAGGGATTGTATGGCTACACCTTC
j_call: TRBJ1-2
clone_size: NA
v_call: TRBV5-1
d_call: TRBD1